This TCR beta chain appears in the sequencing data of a study of T cell responses to AZD1222 COVID-19 vaccine. Study-wide points: Donors skewed white British and female; clonal diversity was possibly underestimated. Regions left unmutated in variants are reportedly the target of nearly half of spike-specific TCRs.

Here immunoSEQ multiplex PCR was the method, and the copy in TCRdb shows in-frame clones only, minus some. The repertoire includes roughly 120,000 clones, approximately 85% of them detected once, and approximately 1.5% sits in the top ten. Germline loops: CDR1 SGDLS, CDR2 YYNGEE. J lost 8 bases, V lost 3 bases, and 9 bases had no gene match. The length of the CDR3 is 14 residues. With respect to this clone: The antigen is unknown.

The rearrangement joins TRBV9 to TRBJ1-1, with TRBD1 matching over 8 bases. The material sequenced was peripheral blood, taken on day 0 of AZD1222 vaccination. This TCR was sampled from an adult in good health. CDR3 protein: CASSGGTGPREAFF. The CDR3 nucleotides read TGTGCCAGCAGCGGAGGGACAGGACCGCGAGAAGCTTTCTTT.